This T cell receptor (beta chain) was identified during a study of T-cell memory formation after mild COVID-19. The wider study: TCR clusters were mostly donor specific. Findings of the study overall: Memory cells collected pre-infection included some clones that later responded, suggesting cross-reactive memory joined.

After removal of 0 bases from V and 4 bases from J, the junction contained 3 bases not matched to a gene. Germline V CDR1 and CDR2: SGHRS, YFSETQ. This CDR3 region has 15 residues. TCRdb re-called the 5' RACE reads with MiXCR, one entry per CDR3 protein. The table has around 410,000 distinct CDR3 sequences, 20% to 30% seen once. This clonotype showed up many times. The antigen is undetermined. The clonotype was recovered from an adult woman who had mild COVID-19 (a few samples of this study predate the infection). Cell type and time point are not known. Sequences were obtained from PBMCs or a T cell subset sorted from them (not recorded which). V gene TRBV5-1 combines with J gene TRBJ2-2; 7 bases map to TRBD1. The chain's CDR3 is CASSLGTGSTGELFF. CDR3 in DNA: TGCGCCAGCAGCTTGGGGACAGGCAGCACCGGGGAGCTGTTTTTT.